This T cell receptor beta chain was found in a study of CD8 T cells in ankylosing spondylitis. The study, taken as a whole, reports: Disease-linked clones reportedly concentrated significantly in matched ankylosing spondylitis synovial fluid. Characteristic, it appeared, of ankylosing spondylitis blood was a TCR beta motif of eight highly homologous variants. Prior literature has documented some motif variants in synovial fluid and blood from reactive arthritis. In peripheral blood, disease-linked CD8+ clones occurred at relatively low frequencies.

V was pared by 6 bases and J by 6 bases, with 15 bases between. Germline V gene lookup returns CDR1 MNHEY and CDR2 SVGEGT. The CDR3 contains 14 residues. This clonotype was seen a few times. The antigen remains unidentified. Quantitative 5'-RACE with molecular barcodes generated TCR beta libraries. Each CDR3 protein gets one entry after TCRdb re-called the 5' RACE reads with MiXCR. The repertoire holds under 950,000 distinct CDR3 sequences, with roughly 19% as singletons. The clonotype comes from a male donor with ankylosing spondylitis. Sequencing was carried out using blood, either unsorted or a sorted T cell fraction (not recorded which). This chain connects TRBV6-2 or TRBV6-3 to TRBJ2-1, with D hard to call. The CDR3 loop is CASRVSMWGNEQFF. CDR3 bases: TGTGCCAGCAGAGTCTCCATGTGGGGCAATGAGCAGTTCTTC.